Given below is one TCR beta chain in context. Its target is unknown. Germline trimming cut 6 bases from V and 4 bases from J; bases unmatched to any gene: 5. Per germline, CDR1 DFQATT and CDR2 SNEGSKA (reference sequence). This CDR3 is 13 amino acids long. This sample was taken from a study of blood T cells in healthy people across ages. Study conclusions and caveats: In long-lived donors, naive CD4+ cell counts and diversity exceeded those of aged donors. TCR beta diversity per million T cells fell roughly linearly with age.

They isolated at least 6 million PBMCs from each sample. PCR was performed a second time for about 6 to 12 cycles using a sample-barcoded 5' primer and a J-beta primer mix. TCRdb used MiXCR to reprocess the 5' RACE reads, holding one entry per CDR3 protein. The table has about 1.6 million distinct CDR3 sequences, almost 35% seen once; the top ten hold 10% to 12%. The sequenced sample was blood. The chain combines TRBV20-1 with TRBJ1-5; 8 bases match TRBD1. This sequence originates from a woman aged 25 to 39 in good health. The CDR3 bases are TGCAGTGCCGGGACAGGAAAAAATCAGCCCCAGCATTTT. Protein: CSAGTGKNQPQHF.